One T cell receptor (beta chain) is described in this entry. Its antigen is not yet known. Per-nucleotide qualities are absent, and no much larger clonotype sits a single base away. The immunoSEQ Assay, a bias-controlled multiplex PCR, was used to amplify TCRbeta CDR3 regions from genomic DNA. Per the authors' processing: The number of nucleated cells in each sample was estimated from the amplification of reference gene primers within the assay. Sequence reads were collapsed and filtered to measure the absolute abundance of every unique TCRbeta CDR3 rearrangement. For each sample, productive Simpson clonality was calculated by taking the square root of Simpson's diversity index across productive rearrangements. The clones in this table, taken by TCRdb from immuneACCESS, are in-frame only. Not every clone is retained; where verified, under half of the shortfall comes from an unresolved V gene, and the cause of the rest is unknown. The DNA was the basis for D and trimming; V, J and clone size are from that table. This sample holds tens of thousands of clones; around 80% were observed only once. Together, the top ten hold over 15% of the sample.

This specimen comes from a study of blood T cell repertoires in COVID-19 (TCRdb year 2020). In the study overall: Samples covering the acute and convalescent phases of COVID-19 were provided by collaborators in the United States, Italy and Spain. The material from the prospective study consisted of cDNA or gDNA derived from T cells, B-cell-depleted T cells, or PBMCs. The dataset comprised deeply sampled blood TCRbeta repertoires from subjects exposed to, actively infected with, or recovered from COVID-19. The repertoires were made available in a free public database intended to serve as a resource for research on the immune response to SARS-CoV-2. The samples were drawn from two sources: the first 160 participants of the ongoing ImmuneRACE study, and 1,000 to 1,500 subjects contributed by 6 global collaborators. The sample metadata nearly always contained a de-identified subject ID, COVID-19 status, age in years and sex. Where available, HLA class I and class II types were obtained from metadata supplied by the sample provider rather than from assay-based typing. What the study reported, not specific to this receptor: The quantity of clinical and demographic metadata differed by source and by participant and was supplied without curation.

Trimming costs V 6 bases and J 11 bases, and their ends lie 17 bases apart. CDR1 and CDR2 were assigned from the germline V gene as KGHSH and LQKENI. CDR3 length: 12 amino acids, cysteine to phenylalanine. The only DNA kept is the CDR3, 36 bases in frame from the first base. Each collaborating institution followed its own protocols to collect whole blood in K2EDTA tubes. For TCRbeta analysis, collaborators shipped samples as frozen whole blood, isolated PBMCs, or DNA extracted from either of those sample types. Recombination joined TRBV18 with TRBJ2-7, with the identity of the D gene unclear. The TCR was taken from a man aged 65 to 79 with acute or convalescent COVID-19. Sequencing was carried out using peripheral blood. The nucleotide sequence reads as follows: TGTGCCAGCTCGCCTGGTGGGCCAGGAAAGTACTTC. This yields the protein CASSPGGPGKYF.